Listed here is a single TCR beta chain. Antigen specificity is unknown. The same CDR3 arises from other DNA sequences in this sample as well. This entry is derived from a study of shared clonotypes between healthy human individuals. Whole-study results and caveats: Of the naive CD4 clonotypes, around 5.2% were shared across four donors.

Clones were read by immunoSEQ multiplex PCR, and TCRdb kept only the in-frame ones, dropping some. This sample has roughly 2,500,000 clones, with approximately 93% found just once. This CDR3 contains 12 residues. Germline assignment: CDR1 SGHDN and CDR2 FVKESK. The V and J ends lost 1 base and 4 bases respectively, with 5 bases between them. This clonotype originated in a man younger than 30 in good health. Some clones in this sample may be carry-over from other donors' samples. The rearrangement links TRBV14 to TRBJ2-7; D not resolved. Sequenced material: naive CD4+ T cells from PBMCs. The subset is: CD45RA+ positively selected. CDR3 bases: TGTGCCAGCAGCCAAGGGCGTTACGAGCAGTACTTC. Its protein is CASSQGRYEQYF.